This TCR beta chain appears in the sequencing data of a study of post-analysis software for immune sequencing data. General observations from the study: Patients had higher frequencies than controls of about 5 TRBV segments, including TRBV5-6, TRBV5-1 and TRBV20-1.

Concerning this clonotype: As yet, its antigen is unknown.

Germline V gene sequence: CDR1 DFQATT, CDR2 SNEGSKA (reference sequence). The CDR3 is made up of 13 amino acids. TCR beta cDNA libraries had unique molecular identifiers. Each batch of roughly 0.95 to 10 million T cells produced some 500,000 cDNA molecules. TCRdb independently ran MiXCR on the PCR reads; one entry per CDR3 protein. The sample yields about 820,000 distinct CDR3 sequences, approximately 53% seen once. The clonotype originates from a girl aged 10-17 years with multiple sclerosis. The chain recombines TRBV20-1 with TRBJ2-4; TRBD2 matches at 8 bases. The sequencing sample was made of blood. CDR3 sequence: CSAYRREENIQYF. Here the CDR3 DNA reads TGCAGCGCTTATCGGCGGGAGGAAAACATTCAGTACTTC.